These 2 T cell receptor beta chains were sequenced from one sample in a study of blood T cell repertoires in COVID-19. Some clones are missing from TCRdb's copy, which holds only in-frame ones; the method was immunoSEQ multiplex PCR. The repertoire has some 220,000 clones, 75% to 85% of them found once; the top ten carry 9.7%. The sample consisted of peripheral blood. The source of these receptors is a man in his forties or fifties with active or convalescent COVID-19.

This chain joins TRBV19 and TRBJ2-7, with D possibly matching TRBD1 (6 bases). CDR3 length: 15 amino acids. The germline V gene has CDR1 LNHDA and CDR2 SQIVND (reference sequence). V shed 3 bases and J shed 2 bases, with 14 bases lying between them. CDR3 amino acids: CASSMGPGGTYEQYF. The CDR3 DNA follows: TGTGCCAGTAGTATGGGCCCTGGGGGCACCTACGAGCAGTACTTC.

The J gene is TRBJ2-1, the V gene TRBV6-5; tentatively, D is TRBD2 (6 bases). CDR1 is MNHEY and CDR2 is SVGAGI in the germline V gene. V lost 6 bases and J 10 bases, leaving 19 bases between the germline ends. The CDR3 has 14 amino acids. DNA for the CDR3: TGTGCCAGCAGCCTTGGCCAGGTCCGGGGGGAGCAGTTCTTC. This gives the protein CASSLGQVRGEQFF.